This is a list of T cell receptor beta chains from one sample in a study of shared clonotypes between healthy human individuals. Method: immunoSEQ multiplex PCR; TCRdb's copy keeps in-frame clones and lacks some. The data show more than 500,000 clones, roughly 95% seen once. The sequencing sample was made of naive CD4+ T cells sorted from blood. The receptor source for this set is a woman aged 25 to 39 in good health. Both conserved end residues are part of each CDR3. Fields, in order: V gene, D gene, J gene, CDR3 protein. D genes are given only for firm matches.

v_call: TRBV5-4
d_call: NA
j_call: TRBJ1-4
cdr3_aa: CASSEDPATNEKLFF

v_call: TRBV4-1
d_call: NA
j_call: TRBJ2-7
cdr3_aa: CASSPPEASHEQYF

v_call: TRBV2
d_call: NA
j_call: TRBJ2-1
cdr3_aa: CASGLGNNEQFF

v_call: TRBV6-5
d_call: NA
j_call: TRBJ1-4
cdr3_aa: CASSYWSRGVNEKLFF

v_call: TRBV30
d_call: TRBD1
j_call: TRBJ2-7
cdr3_aa: CAWRGQGAAYEQYF

v_call: TRBV28
d_call: TRBD2
j_call: TRBJ2-3
cdr3_aa: CASSLRLAGHNTQYF

v_call: TRBV7-3
d_call: NA
j_call: TRBJ1-1
cdr3_aa: CASSTHWGTEAFF

v_call: TRBV7-2
d_call: TRBD1
j_call: TRBJ1-4
cdr3_aa: CASSGNRGKKEKLFF

v_call: TRBV28
d_call: NA
j_call: TRBJ2-2
cdr3_aa: CASSLSAPLGELFF

v_call: TRBV5-4
d_call: NA
j_call: TRBJ1-5
cdr3_aa: CASSYSGTRGGGNQPQHF

v_call: TRBV7-8
d_call: TRBD2
j_call: TRBJ2-3
cdr3_aa: CASSSAGTSGTDTQYF

v_call: TRBV19
d_call: TRBD2
j_call: TRBJ2-2
cdr3_aa: CASRNSGRAAGELFF

v_call: TRBV18
d_call: NA
j_call: TRBJ2-5
cdr3_aa: CASSTGLQETQYF

v_call: TRBV19
d_call: NA
j_call: TRBJ1-5
cdr3_aa: CASSIERVYQPQHF

v_call: TRBV15
d_call: NA
j_call: TRBJ1-6
cdr3_aa: CATSRDYSRADSPLHF

v_call: TRBV18
d_call: TRBD1
j_call: TRBJ1-5
cdr3_aa: CASSLTGGASQPQHF

v_call: TRBV4-1
d_call: NA
j_call: TRBJ1-4
cdr3_aa: CASSLPLGTNEKLFF

v_call: TRBV6-5
d_call: NA
j_call: TRBJ2-7
cdr3_aa: CASSYSGGPAYEQYF

v_call: TRBV6-5
d_call: TRBD2
j_call: TRBJ2-7
cdr3_aa: CASSWTSGSSEQYF

v_call: TRBV29-1
d_call: NA
j_call: TRBJ1-1
cdr3_aa: CSVKGGGTEAFF

v_call: TRBV15
d_call: NA
j_call: TRBJ2-6
cdr3_aa: CATSGGLFGANVLTF

v_call: TRBV21-1
d_call: NA
j_call: TRBJ1-2
cdr3_aa: CASTSQGNYGYTF

v_call: TRBV28
d_call: NA
j_call: TRBJ2-3
cdr3_aa: CASSSSEGASTDTQYF

v_call: TRBV5-1
d_call: NA
j_call: TRBJ1-3
cdr3_aa: CASSPWTAGNTIYF

v_call: TRBV5-5
d_call: NA
j_call: TRBJ2-5
cdr3_aa: CASSPGPTETQYF

v_call: TRBV6-5
d_call: TRBD2
j_call: TRBJ2-1
cdr3_aa: CASSLTSGIYNEQFF

v_call: TRBV6-1
d_call: NA
j_call: TRBJ2-2
cdr3_aa: CASILRGEWELFF

v_call: TRBV28
d_call: NA
j_call: TRBJ1-2
cdr3_aa: CESRGHIRGLGYGYTF

v_call: TRBV9
d_call: NA
j_call: TRBJ2-7
cdr3_aa: CASSPRDLSSYEQYF

v_call: TRBV15
d_call: TRBD2
j_call: TRBJ2-7
cdr3_aa: CATSREAGGRYEQYF

v_call: TRBV11-2
d_call: NA
j_call: TRBJ2-4
cdr3_aa: CASSRPNRLAKNIQYF

v_call: TRBV10-3
d_call: TRBD2
j_call: TRBJ2-7
cdr3_aa: CAISKPGTSGSSSYEQYF

v_call: TRBV27
d_call: NA
j_call: TRBJ1-5
cdr3_aa: CASGRGGGQPQHF

v_call: TRBV7-2
d_call: NA
j_call: TRBJ2-3
cdr3_aa: CASSLDADTQYF

v_call: TRBV7-9
d_call: NA
j_call: TRBJ2-7
cdr3_aa: CASRGTENYEQYF

v_call: TRBV7-3
d_call: TRBD2
j_call: TRBJ2-1
cdr3_aa: CASSLDASGVYNEQFF

v_call: TRBV4-1
d_call: TRBD2
j_call: TRBJ2-7
cdr3_aa: CASSPGTSGTLYEQYF

v_call: TRBV28
d_call: NA
j_call: TRBJ2-7
cdr3_aa: CASHSGTTLEQYF

v_call: TRBV10-1
d_call: TRBD1
j_call: TRBJ2-7
cdr3_aa: CASRGQPIWSSYEQYF

v_call: TRBV5-4
d_call: NA
j_call: TRBJ2-7
cdr3_aa: CASSGHLDEQYF